The present T cell receptor (beta chain) was sequenced within a study of read filtering for tumor transcriptome and immune sequencing. The wider study: The cohort had roughly 16 men and under 15 women aged about 45 to 80, mean roughly 66 years. Study-level points and caveats: In IR-seq, single-read clonotypes were roughly 80% of clonotypes but approximately 3.2% of reads. Compared with RNA-seq, IR-seq gave much higher clonotype depth and reliability.

Sampling of bone marrow took place during active disease in every patient. Molecular barcoded adaptors covering alpha/delta and beta/gamma chains were used on 400 ng RNA. One entry per CDR3 protein results from TCRdb running MiXCR on the reads. The sample includes 35,000 to 40,000 distinct CDR3 sequences, roughly 13% seen only once; the top ten take 35% to 45%. Trimming removed 3 bases from V and 2 bases from J, with 4 bases in between. The CDR3 sequence is 11 residues long. From germline, CDR1 is SQVTM and CDR2 ANQGSEA. This clonotype was seen at least ten times. Its specificity is not known. The rearrangement joins TRBV29-1 to TRBJ2-5; D ambiguous. Sample: a population of CD138-negative cells sorted from bone marrow. This TCR was recovered from a donor at least 40 years old with multiple myeloma. The CDR3 spells CSVDKQETQYF. The CDR3 bases are TGCAGCGTTGACAAGCAAGAGACCCAGTACTTC.